This T cell receptor (beta chain) was identified in a study of shared clonotypes between healthy human individuals. Study summary: Aged between 18 and 49, the donors were a couple of women and three men.

TCRdb's table, derived via immunoSEQ multiplex PCR, lists solely in-frame clones and lacks some. The sample records under 1,100,000 clones, roughly 70% being singletons. The CDR3 spans 11 residues. Germline lookup yields CDR1 MDHEN and CDR2 SYDVKM. With respect to this clone: Its antigen remains unknown. At one end the junction does not follow the germline gene, possibly because of a read error.

The study's findings and limits: Across four donors, naive CD4 shared roughly 5.2%, naive CD8 around 4%, memory CD4 2% to 2.5%, memory CD8 about 0.38%.

This chain joins TRBV28 and TRBJ1-1, with TRBD1 matching over 8 bases. This receptor was taken from a man younger than 35 in good health. Sequencing was carried out using memory CD4+ T cells sorted from blood. As to subset: CD45RA-negative fraction. CDR3 sequence (DNA): TGTGCCAGCAGCCCCAGGGGGCGCCTTCTCTTT. Its translation is CASSPRGRLLF.